The 21 T cell receptor beta chains given below trace back to one sample, sequenced in a study of blood T cell repertoires in COVID-19. Method: immunoSEQ multiplex PCR; TCRdb's copy keeps in-frame clones and lacks some. The top ten hold roughly 9.1% of the sample, which has about 35,000 clones, 87% seen once. The sequencing sample was made of peripheral blood. Source of these receptors: a man older than 75 with active COVID-19.

CDR3 bases: TGTGCCAGCAGTTTTCGACAGGTCGAGAACACCATATATTTT. As protein: CASSFRQVENTIYF. The gene calls are TRBV6-5 and TRBJ1-3; tentative D call: TRBD1 (6 bases). The ends were cut back, 4 bases at V and 7 bases at J, with 14 bases in the middle. This CDR3 has 14 residues. In germline, CDR1 is MNHEY, CDR2 SVGAGI.

The chain is built from TRBV19 and TRBJ2-7; D is possibly TRBD2 (6 bases). Trimming left V 6 bases short and J 4 bases short, with 13 bases between. The CDR3 is 13 amino acids. In germline, CDR1 is LNHDA, CDR2 SQIVND (reference sequence). CDR3 nucleotide sequence: TGTGCCAGTAGCCCGGAGGGTAGGTACGAGCAGTACTTC. It codes for CASSPEGRYEQYF. The full variable domain, completed using reference TRBV19 and TRBJ2-7, is DGGITQSPKYLFRKEGQNVTLSCEQNLNHDAMYWYRQDPGQGLRLIYYSQIVNDFQKGDIAEGYSVSREKKESFPLTVTSAQKNPTAFYLCASSPEGRYEQYFGPGTRLTVT.

The chain employs TRBV5-6 and TRBJ2-7; TRBD1 matches 7 bases. This CDR3 comprises 13 residues. V gave up 1 base and J gave up 7 bases; unmatched junction bases: 5. Germline CDR1 is SGHDT and CDR2 is YYEEEE. CDR3 in amino acids: CASSLPGGREQYF. In DNA form, the CDR3 reads TGTGCCAGCAGCTTGCCAGGGGGTAGGGAGCAGTACTTC.

This chain connects TRBV7-9 to TRBJ1-6; tentative D call: TRBD1 (6 bases). Trimming shortened V by 1 base and J by 9 bases, and 13 bases separated the two germline ends. Germline V gene lookup returns CDR1 SEHNR and CDR2 FQNEAQ (reference sequence). The CDR3 loop spans 15 amino acids. CDR3 sequence: CASSLDQGLSSPLHF. The CDR3 DNA reads as TGTGCCAGCAGCTTAGACCAGGGGTTAAGTTCACCCCTCCACTTT. Based on the CDR3 plus reference TRBV7-9 and TRBJ1-6, the full variable domain is DTGVSQNPRHKITKRGQNVTFRCDPISEHNRLYWYRQTLGQGPEFLTYFQNEAQLEKSRLLSDRFSAERPKGSFSTLEIQRTEQGDSAMYLCASSLDQGLSSPLHFGNGTRLTVT.

This chain joins TRBV7-9 and TRBJ2-5; 10 nucleotides line up with TRBD2. Germline-derived CDR1 and CDR2 are SEHNR and FQNEAQ (reference sequence). This CDR3 has 14 amino acids. With V trimmed by 5 bases and J by 5 bases, 5 bases remained unmatched. CDR3 nucleotide sequence: TGTGCCAGCAGCCCTAGCGGGAGTGTGGAGACCCAGTACTTC. Amino acids: CASSPSGSVETQYF.

This clone appeared a few times. This chain joins TRBV7-8 and TRBJ2-1; 8 bases are a match to TRBD2. Germline loops: CDR1 SGHVS, CDR2 FQNEAQ. After removal of 1 base from V and 7 bases from J, the junction contained 3 bases not matched to a gene. The CDR3 consists of 14 residues. The CDR3 loop reads CASSLGSSGNEQFF. The CDR3, as DNA: TGTGCCAGCAGCTTAGGCTCTAGCGGGAATGAGCAGTTCTTC.

This chain connects TRBV7-2 to TRBJ2-1; 9 bases agree with TRBD2. CDR1 is SGHTA and CDR2 is FQGNSA in the germline V gene. J gave up 10 bases and V 1 base, and 5 bases lay outside the gene matches. The CDR3 loop spans 14 amino acids. CDR3 nucleotides: TGTGCCAGCAGCTTAGGAGGTCTAGCGGGAGAGCAGTTCTTC. This codes for CASSLGGLAGEQFF.

Turning to this clone: The junction and the germline gene differ at one end; a read error may be behind it. The chain recombines TRBV5-8 with TRBJ1-1, with 7 bases fitting TRBD1. Germline V gene sequence: CDR1 SGHTS, CDR2 YDEGEE. This CDR3 has 15 amino acids. Here the CDR3 DNA reads TGTGCCAGCAGCCTATTACAGGGGTTGAACGCTGAAGCTTTCTTT. Translated: CASSLLQGLNAEAFF.

This chain connects TRBV24-1 to TRBJ2-3; 12 bases align to TRBD1. The CDR3 totals 16 residues. CDR1 KGHDR and CDR2 SFDVKD come from the germline V gene. With V trimmed by 1 base and J by 6 bases, 4 bases remained unmatched. The CDR3 is CATSDFPGQGADTQYF. The CDR3 nucleotides are TGTGCCACCAGTGATTTTCCGGGACAGGGGGCGGATACGCAGTATTTT.

This clone was counted a single time. This chain links TRBV3-1 (or the pseudogene TRBV3-2) with TRBJ2-5; TRBD2 is a possible D gene (5 bases). This CDR3 has 16 amino acids. Trimming took 1 base from V and 5 from J, leaving 17 bases between them. Germline loops: CDR1 LGHDT, CDR2 YNNKEL (reference sequence). CDR3 nucleotides: TGTGCCAGCAGCCAAGGGTCTGCGGTCTGGGAGGAGACCCAGTACTTC. Its protein product is CASSQGSAVWEETQYF.

The chain recombines TRBV13 with TRBJ2-7; 8 bases map to TRBD2. Trimming cost V 6 bases and J 4 bases; bases outside gene matches: 5. The CDR3 has 13 amino acids. CDR1 PRHDT and CDR2 FYEKMQ come from the germline V gene (reference sequence). CDR3 amino acids: CASSPSGRYEQYF. The CDR3 nucleotides read TGTGCCAGCAGTCCCAGCGGGAGATACGAGCAGTACTTC.

The chain employs TRBV9 and TRBJ1-2, with D unresolved. CDR1 is SGDLS and CDR2 is YYNGEE in the germline V gene. V was trimmed by 4 bases and J by 4 bases, leaving 8 bases between them. CDR3 length: 12 amino acids. CDR3 sequence: CASSPRGYGYTF. DNA for the CDR3: TGTGCCAGCAGCCCACGGGGCTATGGCTACACCTTC.

The J gene is TRBJ1-1, the V gene TRBV7-9; 8 bases are shared with TRBD1. CDR1 SEHNR and CDR2 FQNEAQ come from the germline V gene (reference sequence). V lost 2 bases, J lost 1 base, and 9 bases stayed unmatched. This CDR3 contains 17 residues. CDR3 sequence reads: CASSLPARDRSNTEAFF. The CDR3 nucleotides read TGTGCCAGCAGCTTACCGGCTAGGGACAGGTCGAACACTGAAGCTTTCTTT.

This rearrangement joins TRBV6-2 or TRBV6-3 to TRBJ2-2; 9 bases line up with TRBD2. Germline V gives CDR1 MNHEY, CDR2 SVGEGT. After removal of 4 bases from V and 2 bases from J, the junction contained 8 bases not matched to a gene. The CDR3 extends over 17 amino acids. The DNA for the CDR3 is TGTGCCAGCAGTTTTCCCAAGCGGGGGGTAAACACCGGGGAGCTGTTTTTT. This gives the protein CASSFPKRGVNTGELFF.

The gene calls are TRBV2 and TRBJ1-2; tentatively, D is TRBD1 (6 bases). CDR1 and CDR2 from the germline V gene are SNHLY and FYNNEI. Trimming shortened V by 6 bases and J by 4 bases, and 12 bases separated the two germline ends. The CDR3 consists of 13 residues. The CDR3 sequence is CASSGQGIYGYTF. In DNA, the CDR3 is TGTGCCAGCAGCGGTCAGGGGATCTATGGCTACACCTTC.

By sample share, this clone is medium-sized. The chain carries TRBV28 and TRBJ1-1; D remains ambiguous. The CDR3 is made up of 14 amino acids. The V gene's germline CDR1 is MDHEN and CDR2 SYDVKM. Trimming stripped 7 bases from V and 6 bases from J, with 18 bases between. CDR3 nucleotide sequence: TGTGCCAGCACCCCACCGAGGGTATACGCTGAAGCTTTCTTT. The encoded protein is CASTPPRVYAEAFF.

The chain has TRBV5-4 and TRBJ2-7, with 9 bases lining up with TRBD2. Looked up from germline, CDR1 is SGHNT and CDR2 is YYREEE (reference sequence). CDR3 length equals 15 residues. V trimming: 0 bases; J trimming: 6 bases; junction bases outside the gene matches: 7. The CDR3 spells CASSLDSGRFFEQYF. CDR3 bases: TGTGCCAGCAGCTTGGATAGCGGGAGATTTTTCGAGCAGTACTTC.

The CDR3 DNA follows: TGTGCCAGCAGTGCCACCTGGAACAGGGAGGGGGGTAATTCACCCCTCCACTTT. Protein: CASSATWNREGGNSPLHF. This chain uses TRBV6-1 with TRBJ1-6; D might be TRBD1 (6 bases). Per the germline V gene, CDR1 is MNHNS and CDR2 is SASEGT. The CDR3 spans 18 residues. Trimming pared 4 bases from V and 6 bases from J, leaving 22 bases between.

This clone was observed once. The V and J genes are TRBV10-2 and TRBJ1-3; 8 bases agree with TRBD1. CDR1 is WSHSY, CDR2 SAAADI, per germline. Trimming removed 2 bases from V and 0 bases from J; junction bases left unmatched: 6. The CDR3 loop spans 17 amino acids. CDR3 amino acids: CASSEPDRAPSGNTIYF. CDR3 nucleotide sequence: TGCGCCAGCAGTGAGCCGGACAGGGCTCCCTCTGGAAACACCATATATTTT.

This clone was counted between two and nine times. The chain employs TRBV5-1 and TRBJ2-4, with TRBD2 matching over 9 bases. V lost 4 bases and J lost 1; bases outside the gene matches: 3. The germline V gene encodes CDR1 SGHRS and CDR2 YFSETQ. The CDR3 is made up of 15 amino acids. CDR3: CASSRGTSAKNIQYF. CDR3 nucleotides: TGCGCCAGCAGCCGGGGGACTAGCGCCAAAAACATTCAGTACTTC.

This chain joins TRBV27 and TRBJ2-7; the D gene is possibly TRBD1 (5 bases). The germline V and J ends were trimmed by 5 bases and 2 bases, with 16 bases remaining between them. Looked up from germline, CDR1 is MNHEY and CDR2 is SMNVEV (reference sequence). The length of the CDR3 is 15 residues. The CDR3 DNA is TGTGCCAGCAGTCTATTGGGGCATACGACCTACGAGCAGTACTTC. Its translation: CASSLLGHTTYEQYF.